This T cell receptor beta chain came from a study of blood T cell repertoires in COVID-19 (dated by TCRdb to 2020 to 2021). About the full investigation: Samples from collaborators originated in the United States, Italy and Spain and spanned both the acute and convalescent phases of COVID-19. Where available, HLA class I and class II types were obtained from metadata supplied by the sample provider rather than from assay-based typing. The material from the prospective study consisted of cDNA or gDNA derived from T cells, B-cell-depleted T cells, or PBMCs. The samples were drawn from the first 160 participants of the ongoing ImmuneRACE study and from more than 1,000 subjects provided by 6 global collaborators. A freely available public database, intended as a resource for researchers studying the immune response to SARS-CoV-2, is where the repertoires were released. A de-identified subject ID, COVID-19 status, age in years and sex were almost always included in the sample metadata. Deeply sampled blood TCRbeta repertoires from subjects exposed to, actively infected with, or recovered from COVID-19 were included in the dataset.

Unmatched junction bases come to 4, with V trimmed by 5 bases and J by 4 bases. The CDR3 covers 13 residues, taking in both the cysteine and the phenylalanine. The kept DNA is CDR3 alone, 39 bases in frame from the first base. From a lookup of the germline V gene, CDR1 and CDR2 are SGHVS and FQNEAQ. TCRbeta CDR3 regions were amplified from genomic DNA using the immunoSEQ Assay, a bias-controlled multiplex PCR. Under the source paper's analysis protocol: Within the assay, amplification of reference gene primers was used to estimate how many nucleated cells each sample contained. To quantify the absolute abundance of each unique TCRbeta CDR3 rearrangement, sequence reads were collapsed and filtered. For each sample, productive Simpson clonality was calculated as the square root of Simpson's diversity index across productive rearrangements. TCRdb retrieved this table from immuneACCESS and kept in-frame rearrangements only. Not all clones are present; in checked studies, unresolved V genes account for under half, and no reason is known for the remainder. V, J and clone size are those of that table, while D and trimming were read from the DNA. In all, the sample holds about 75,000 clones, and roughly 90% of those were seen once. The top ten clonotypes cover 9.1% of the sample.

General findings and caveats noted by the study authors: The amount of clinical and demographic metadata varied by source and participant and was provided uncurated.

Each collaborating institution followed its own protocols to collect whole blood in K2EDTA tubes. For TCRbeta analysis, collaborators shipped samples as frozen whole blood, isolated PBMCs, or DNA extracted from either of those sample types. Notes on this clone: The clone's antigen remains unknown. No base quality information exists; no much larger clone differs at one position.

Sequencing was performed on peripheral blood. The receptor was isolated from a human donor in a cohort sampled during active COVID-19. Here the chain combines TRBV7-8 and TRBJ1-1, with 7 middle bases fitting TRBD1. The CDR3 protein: CASSPQGFTEAFF. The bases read TGTGCCAGCAGCCCACAGGGGTTCACTGAAGCTTTCTTT. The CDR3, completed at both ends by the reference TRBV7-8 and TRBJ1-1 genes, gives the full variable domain GAGVSQSPRYKVAKRGQDVALRCDPISGHVSLFWYQQALGQGPEFLTYFQNEAQLDKSGLPSDRFFAERPEGSVSTLKIQRTQQEDSAVYLCASSPQGFTEAFFGQGTRLTVV.